The 19 T cell receptor beta chains below all came from one sample that was sequenced in a study of cytomegalovirus exposure and HLA in healthy donors. Primers: 60 Vbeta forward and 13 Jbeta reverse. TCRdb keeps only in-frame clones here, not all; method: immunoSEQ multiplex PCR. The table records 100,000 or so clones, over 70% of them present only once. The specimen sequenced was PBMCs. The receptor source for this set is a male donor in good health and CMV-seronegative.

The rearrangement joins TRBV5-4 to TRBJ2-5, with D possibly being TRBD1 (5 bases). CDR3 size: 15 residues. CDR1 is SGHNT and CDR2 is YYREEE in the germline V gene (reference sequence). The germline V and J ends were trimmed by 0 bases and 1 base, with 10 bases remaining between them. For the CDR3, the DNA is TGTGCCAGCAGCTTGGAAGGAAGGGGCCAAGAGACCCAGTACTTC. Amino acids: CASSLEGRGQETQYF.

The genes are TRBV30 and TRBJ2-3; TRBD2 aligns across 10 bases. The V and J ends lost 5 bases and 8 bases, in that order; junction bases with no gene match: 10. This CDR3 is built from 14 residues. The germline V gene has CDR1 GTSNPN and CDR2 SVGIG (reference sequence). The CDR3 bases are TGTGCCTGGGCCTATAGCGGGGGGACGGGTACGCAGTATTTT. This sequence encodes CAWAYSGGTGTQYF.

The chain employs TRBV4-3 and TRBJ1-5, with TRBD1 matching over 10 bases. CDR3 length: 15 amino acids. The V gene's germline CDR1 is LGHNA and CDR2 YSLEER. V was clipped by 3 bases and J by 4 bases; unmatched bases: 3. CDR3 residues: CASSQGQGINQPQHF. CDR3 bases: TGCGCCAGCAGCCAGGGACAGGGGATAAATCAGCCCCAGCATTTT.

J is TRBJ1-1 and V is TRBV18; TRBD1 is a possible D gene (5 bases). Per the germline V gene, CDR1 is KGHSH and CDR2 is LQKENI. CDR3 length: 16 amino acids. Trimming cost V 4 bases and J 1 base, with 16 bases left between them. The CDR3 sequence is CASSHGTDLGNTEAFF. CDR3 bases: TGTGCCAGCTCACACGGGACTGATTTGGGGAACACTGAAGCTTTCTTT.

This clone has only a few counts. V gene TRBV5-1 combines with J gene TRBJ2-6; the D is unclear. The germline CDR1 and CDR2 sequences are SGHRS and YFSETQ. This CDR3 has 16 residues. Trimming removed 3 bases at V and 0 bases at J, with 10 bases between. The CDR3 loop is CASSSRVNSGANVLTF. In DNA form, the CDR3 reads TGCGCCAGCAGCTCCCGGGTAAACTCTGGGGCCAACGTCCTGACTTTC. The full variable domain, its missing parts supplied by reference TRBV5-1 and TRBJ2-6, is KAGVTQTPRYLIKTRGQQVTLSCSPISGHRSVSWYQQTPGQGLQFLFEYFSETQRNKGNFPGRFSGRQFSNSRSEMNVSTLELGDSALYLCASSSRVNSGANVLTFGAGSRLTVL.

The chain joins TRBV6-5 to TRBJ2-7; possible D gene TRBD2, 6 bases. V dropped 2 bases and J dropped 5 bases, with 10 bases sitting between them. CDR3 length: 13 residues. CDR1 is MNHEY and CDR2 is SVGAGI in the germline V gene. CDR3: CASSYRDFHEQYF. The CDR3 DNA follows: TGTGCCAGCAGTTACCGGGACTTCCACGAGCAGTACTTC.

The chain links TRBV4-1 to TRBJ1-2; no reliable D call. This CDR3 has 14 amino acids. V lost 3 bases and J 2 bases, leaving 10 bases between the germline ends. Germline CDR1 reads MGHRA; CDR2 reads YSYEKL. CDR3 sequence: CASSHPGMNYGYTF. In nucleotides, the CDR3 is TGCGCCAGCAGCCATCCCGGGATGAACTATGGCTACACCTTC.

As for this clone: The sample holds other DNA sequences that translate to the same CDR3. The chain is built from TRBV2 and TRBJ2-5, with D unclear. Germline V gene lookup returns CDR1 SNHLY and CDR2 FYNNEI. The CDR3 has 12 amino acids. Trimming stripped 0 bases from V and 5 bases from J, with 4 bases between. The CDR3 DNA follows: TGTGCCAGCAGTGAAGCGCGGGAGACCCAGTACTTC. It encodes CASSEARETQYF.

V is TRBV27 and J is TRBJ1-2, with 8 bases fitting TRBD1. CDR1 is MNHEY, CDR2 SMNVEV, per germline (reference sequence). The CDR3 has 18 amino acids. V was clipped by 3 bases and J by 4 bases; unmatched bases: 16. The CDR3 DNA reads TGTGCCAGCAGTTTCCGGCCAGACTCTACAGGGGGAGGCTATGGCTACACCTTC. Encoded protein: CASSFRPDSTGGGYGYTF.

The chain combines TRBV18 with TRBJ2-2; unclear D gene. Germline CDR1 reads KGHSH; CDR2 reads LQKENI. This CDR3 comprises 16 residues. V shed 1 base and J shed 4 bases, with 13 bases lying between them. The CDR3 nucleotides read TGTGCCAGCTCACCACTAATGGGCCTTTCCACCGGGGAGCTGTTTTTT. Protein product: CASSPLMGLSTGELFF.

This rearrangement joins TRBV7-7 to TRBJ1-5; D is possibly TRBD1 (6 bases). This CDR3 has 16 residues. Germline CDR1 SSHAT, CDR2 FNYEAQ (reference sequence). V was trimmed by 3 bases and J by 8 bases, leaving 20 bases between them. CDR3 residues: CASSFPLGRGNEPQHF. The CDR3 nucleotides are TGTGCCAGCAGCTTTCCCTTGGGCAGGGGAAATGAGCCCCAGCATTTT.

The DNA for the CDR3 is TGTGCCAGCACCGATCTCAGGGGTCAGCCCCAGCATTTT. The encoded protein is CASTDLRGQPQHF. This chain links TRBV27 with TRBJ1-5; a weak D match, TRBD1 (6 bases). The CDR3 loop spans 13 amino acids. CDR1 is MNHEY, CDR2 SMNVEV, per germline (reference sequence). With 7 bases removed from V and 6 bases from J, the gap between germline ends came to 13 bases.

The chain links TRBV9 to TRBJ2-1; 12 bases are shared with TRBD1. Germline CDR1 reads SGDLS; CDR2 reads YYNGEE. V lost 4 bases and J lost 3; bases outside the gene matches: 17. This CDR3 contains 20 residues. CDR3 coding DNA: TGTGCCAGCAGCCCCGGGGGGGGGACAGGGGGCATTATCTTCTACAATGAGCAGTTCTTC. Translation gives CASSPGGGTGGIIFYNEQFF.

As to this clone: This sample includes further DNA sequences coding for the same CDR3. This chain links TRBV7-9 with TRBJ2-7; 8 bases align to TRBD2. This CDR3 region has 15 residues. Germline V gene data show CDR1 as SEHNR and CDR2 as FQNEAQ (reference sequence). After removal of 5 bases from V and 6 bases from J, the junction contained 12 bases not matched to a gene. CDR3 bases: TGTGCCAGCAGCCAGGCGGGACTAGGGGGGGGCGAGCAGTACTTC. The encoded protein is CASSQAGLGGGEQYF. The full variable domain, with the rest looked up from reference TRBV7-9 and TRBJ2-7, is DTGVSQNPRHKITKRGQNVTFRCDPISEHNRLYWYRQTLGQGPEFLTYFQNEAQLEKSRLLSDRFSAERPKGSFSTLEIQRTEQGDSAMYLCASSQAGLGGGEQYFGPGTRLTVT.

The table lists this clone with a few counts. The V and J genes are TRBV2 and TRBJ2-3; 10 bases are a match to TRBD1. The CDR3 has 14 residues. Trimming removed 6 bases from V and 4 bases from J; junction bases left unmatched: 4. From germline, CDR1 is SNHLY and CDR2 FYNNEI. CDR3 region: CASRLGQGADTQYF. CDR3 nucleotides: TGTGCCAGCAGGCTTGGACAGGGGGCAGATACGCAGTATTTT.

V and J are TRBV5-4 and TRBJ1-2; a possible D gene is TRBD1 (6 bases). In germline, CDR1 is SGHNT, CDR2 YYREEE (reference sequence). Trimming pared 3 bases from V and 7 bases from J, leaving 13 bases between. The CDR3 contains 13 residues. The DNA for the CDR3 is TGTGCCAGCAGCTGGTGGGGGGGCACTGGCTACACCTTC. It encodes CASSWWGGTGYTF.

This rearrangement joins TRBV28 to TRBJ2-7; TRBD2 is a possible D gene (6 bases). The V gene lost 3 bases and the J gene lost 3 bases, with 12 bases spanning the gap. Germline V gene sequence: CDR1 MDHEN, CDR2 SYDVKM. The CDR3 has 14 amino acids. In DNA, the CDR3 is TGTGCCAGCAGTTTGGCTAGCGTGGACTACGAGCAGTACTTC. Translated: CASSLASVDYEQYF.

A few counts support this clone. This chain connects TRBV27 to TRBJ2-3; TRBD2 agrees at 7 bases. The J segment lost 3 bases and the V segment lost 3 bases, leaving 9 bases of the junction unmatched. Germline assignment: CDR1 MNHEY and CDR2 SMNVEV (reference sequence). The CDR3 loop spans 16 amino acids. CDR3 nucleotides: TGTGCCAGCAGTTTTTGTCGGGAGGACGTTACAGATACGCAGTATTTT. Translation: CASSFCREDVTDTQYF.

V gene TRBV30 combines with J gene TRBJ1-2; 8 nucleotides align to TRBD1. Germline V gene data show CDR1 as GTSNPN and CDR2 as SVGIG (reference sequence). The V segment lost 4 bases and the J segment 5 bases; nucleotides outside the gene matches: 3. This CDR3 is 12 amino acids long. The CDR3 DNA is TGTGCCTGGAAGCAGGGGGCTTATGGCTACACCTTC. Residues: CAWKQGAYGYTF.